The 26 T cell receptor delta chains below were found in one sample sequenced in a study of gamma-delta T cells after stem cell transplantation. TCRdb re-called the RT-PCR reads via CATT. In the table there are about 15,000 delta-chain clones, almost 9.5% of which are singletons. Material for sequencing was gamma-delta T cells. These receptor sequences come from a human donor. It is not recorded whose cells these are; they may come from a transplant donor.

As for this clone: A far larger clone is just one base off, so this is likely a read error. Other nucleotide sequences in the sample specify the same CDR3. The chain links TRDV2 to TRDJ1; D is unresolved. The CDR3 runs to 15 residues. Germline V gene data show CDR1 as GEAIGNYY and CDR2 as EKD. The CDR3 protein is CACDTVGLYTDKLIF. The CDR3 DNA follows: TGTGCCTGCGACACCGTGGGCCTCTACACCGATAAACTCATCTTT.

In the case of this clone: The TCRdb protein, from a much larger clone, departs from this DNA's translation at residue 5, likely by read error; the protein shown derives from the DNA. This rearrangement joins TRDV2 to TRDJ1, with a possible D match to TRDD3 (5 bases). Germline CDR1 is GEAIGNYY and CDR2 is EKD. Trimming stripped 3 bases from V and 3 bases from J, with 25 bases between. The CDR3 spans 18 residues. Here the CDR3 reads CACDAVGTSSQSADKLIF. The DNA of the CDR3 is TGTGCCTGTGACGCCGTGGGGACTTCATCGCAGAGCGCCGATAAACTCATCTTT.

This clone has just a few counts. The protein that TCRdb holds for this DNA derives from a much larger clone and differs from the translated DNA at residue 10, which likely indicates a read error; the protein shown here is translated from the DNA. The CDR3 region has the DNA TGTGCCTGTGACACCGTCGGGCTGGGGGAGACCGATAAACTCATCTTT. It is translated as CACDTVGLGETDKLIF. This rearrangement joins TRDV2 to TRDJ1; 8 nucleotides agree with TRDD3. The V gene end was trimmed by 0 bases and the J gene end by 2 bases; junction bases not matched to a gene: 7. CDR1 is GEAIGNYY and CDR2 is EKD in the germline V gene. CDR3 size: 16 residues.

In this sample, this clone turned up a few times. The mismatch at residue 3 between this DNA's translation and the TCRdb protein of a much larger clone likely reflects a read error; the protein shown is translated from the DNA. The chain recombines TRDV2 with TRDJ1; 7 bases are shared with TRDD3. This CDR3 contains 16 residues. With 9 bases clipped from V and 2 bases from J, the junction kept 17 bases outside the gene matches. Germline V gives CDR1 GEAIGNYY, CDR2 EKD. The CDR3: CASDVMGETATDKLIF. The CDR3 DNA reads TGTGCCAGCGACGTAATGGGGGAAACAGCGACCGATAAACTCATCTTT.

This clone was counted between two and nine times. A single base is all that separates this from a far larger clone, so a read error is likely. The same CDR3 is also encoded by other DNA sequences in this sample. In nucleotides, the CDR3 is TGTGCCTGTGACACCGTGGAGGGATTACTAGGTAAACTCATCTTT. This codes for CACDTVEGLLGKLIF. V gene TRDV2 combines with J gene TRDJ1, with D maybe TRDD3 (5 bases). Germline V gene sequence: CDR1 GEAIGNYY, CDR2 EKD. Trimming pared 0 bases from V and 7 bases from J, leaving 17 bases between. The CDR3 has 15 residues.

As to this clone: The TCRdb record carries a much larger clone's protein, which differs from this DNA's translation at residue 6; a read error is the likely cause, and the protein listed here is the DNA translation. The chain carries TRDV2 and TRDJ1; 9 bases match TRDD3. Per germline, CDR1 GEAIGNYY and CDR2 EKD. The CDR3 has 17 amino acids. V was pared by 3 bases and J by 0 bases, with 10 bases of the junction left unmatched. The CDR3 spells CACDGPGDTRDTDKLIF. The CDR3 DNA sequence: TGTGCCTGTGACGGCCCGGGGGATACTAGGGACACCGATAAACTCATCTTT.

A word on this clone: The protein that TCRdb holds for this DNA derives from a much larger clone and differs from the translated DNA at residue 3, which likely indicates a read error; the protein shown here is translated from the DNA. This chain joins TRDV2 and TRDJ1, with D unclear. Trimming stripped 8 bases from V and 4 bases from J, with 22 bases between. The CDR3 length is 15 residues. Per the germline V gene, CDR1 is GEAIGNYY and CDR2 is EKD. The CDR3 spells CAFDGRAPSSDKLIF. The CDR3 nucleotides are TGTGCCTTTGATGGAAGGGCCCCGAGCAGCGATAAACTCATCTTT.

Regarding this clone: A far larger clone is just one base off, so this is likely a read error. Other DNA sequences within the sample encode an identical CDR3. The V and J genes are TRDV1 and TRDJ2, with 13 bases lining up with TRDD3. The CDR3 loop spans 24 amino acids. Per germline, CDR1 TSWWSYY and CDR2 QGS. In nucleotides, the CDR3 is TGTGCCCTTGGGGAGCCGCCTTACTTCCTACCCCGGTATACTGGGGGATACGGGACAGCACAACTCTTCTTT. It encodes CALGEPPYFLPRYTGGYGTAQLFF.

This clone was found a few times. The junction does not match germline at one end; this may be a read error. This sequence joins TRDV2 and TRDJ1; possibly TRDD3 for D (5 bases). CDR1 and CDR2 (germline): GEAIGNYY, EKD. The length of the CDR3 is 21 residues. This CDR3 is CACDTLHIELVTRSYTAKLIF. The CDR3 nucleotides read TGTGCCTGTGACACCCTCCATATCGAACTGGTGACTAGATCTTACACCGCTAAACTCATCTTT.

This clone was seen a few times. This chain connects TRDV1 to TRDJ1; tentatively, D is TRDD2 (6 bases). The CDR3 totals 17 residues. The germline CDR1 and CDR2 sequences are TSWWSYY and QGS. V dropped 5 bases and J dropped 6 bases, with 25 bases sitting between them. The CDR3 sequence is CALGKRLTFLASYKLIF. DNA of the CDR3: TGTGCTCTTGGGAAACGACTCACATTTCTTGCTTCCTATAAACTCATCTTT.

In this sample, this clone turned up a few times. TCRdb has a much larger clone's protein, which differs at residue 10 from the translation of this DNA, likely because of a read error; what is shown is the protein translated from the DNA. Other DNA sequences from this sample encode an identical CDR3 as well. The CDR3 spells CACDTVLGDISWDTRQMFF. The CDR3 DNA reads as TGTGCCTGTGACACCGTACTGGGGGATATCTCCTGGGACACCCGACAGATGTTTTTC. This chain joins TRDV2 and TRDJ3; 11 bases match TRDD3. Germline V gives CDR1 GEAIGNYY, CDR2 EKD. Trimming cost V 0 bases and J 0 bases; bases outside gene matches: 3. The CDR3 spans 19 residues.

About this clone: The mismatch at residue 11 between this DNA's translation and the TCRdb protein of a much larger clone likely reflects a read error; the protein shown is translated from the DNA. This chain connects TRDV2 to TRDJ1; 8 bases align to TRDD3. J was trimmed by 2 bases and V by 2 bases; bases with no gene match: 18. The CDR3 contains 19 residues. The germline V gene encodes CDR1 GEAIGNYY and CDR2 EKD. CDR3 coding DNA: TGTGCCTGTGACAAGATCTACATACTGGGGGGTTCGGTGACCGATAAACTCATCTTT. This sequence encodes CACDKIYILGGSVTDKLIF.

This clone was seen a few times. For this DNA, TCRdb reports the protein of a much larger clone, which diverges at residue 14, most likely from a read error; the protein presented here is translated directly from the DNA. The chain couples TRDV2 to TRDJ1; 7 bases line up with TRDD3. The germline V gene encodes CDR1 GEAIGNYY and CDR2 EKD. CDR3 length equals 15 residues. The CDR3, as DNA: TGTGCCTGTGACAGACTCACTGGGGTTACCGATAAACTCACCTTC. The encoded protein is CACDRLTGVTDKLTF.

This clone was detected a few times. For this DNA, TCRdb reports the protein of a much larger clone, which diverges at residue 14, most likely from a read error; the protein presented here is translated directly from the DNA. The CDR3 coding sequence is TGTGCCTGTGACATTTTGGGGGATCTTTACACCGATAAACACATCTTT. Encoded protein: CACDILGDLYTDKHIF. This chain links TRDV2 with TRDJ1; 8 bases are a match to TRDD3. Germline CDR1 and CDR2: GEAIGNYY and EKD. CDR3 length equals 16 residues.

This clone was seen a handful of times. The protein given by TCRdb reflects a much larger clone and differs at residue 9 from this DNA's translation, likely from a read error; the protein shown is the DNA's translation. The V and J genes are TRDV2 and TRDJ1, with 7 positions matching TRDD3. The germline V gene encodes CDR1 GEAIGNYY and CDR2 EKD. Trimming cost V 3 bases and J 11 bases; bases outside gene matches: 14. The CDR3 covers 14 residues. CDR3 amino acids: CACDRLGDVKWLIF. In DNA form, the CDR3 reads TGTGCCTGTGACCGATTGGGGGACGTGAAGTGGCTCATCTTT.

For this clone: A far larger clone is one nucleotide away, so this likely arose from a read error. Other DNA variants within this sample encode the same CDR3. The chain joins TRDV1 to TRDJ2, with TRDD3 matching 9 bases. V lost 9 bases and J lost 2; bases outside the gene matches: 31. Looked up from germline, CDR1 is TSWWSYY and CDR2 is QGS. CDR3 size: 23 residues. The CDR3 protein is CALGKGILLKYGGILDLTAQLFF. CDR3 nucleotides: TGTGCTCTAGGGAAGGGGATCCTACTGAAATACGGGGGGATACTGGACTTGACAGCACAACTCTTCTTT.

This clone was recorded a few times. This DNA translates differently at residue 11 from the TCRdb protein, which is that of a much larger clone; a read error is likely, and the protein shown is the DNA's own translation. The CDR3 sequence is CACEGLLRSGNTSTDKLIF. CDR3 nucleotide sequence: TGTGCCTGTGAAGGGCTTCTCCGGTCGGGGAATACTTCCACCGATAAACTCATCTTT. This rearrangement joins TRDV2 to TRDJ1; TRDD3 might be the D (5 bases). CDR1 is GEAIGNYY and CDR2 is EKD in the germline V gene. V lost 4 bases and J 1 base, leaving 27 bases between the germline ends. The CDR3 is 19 amino acids.

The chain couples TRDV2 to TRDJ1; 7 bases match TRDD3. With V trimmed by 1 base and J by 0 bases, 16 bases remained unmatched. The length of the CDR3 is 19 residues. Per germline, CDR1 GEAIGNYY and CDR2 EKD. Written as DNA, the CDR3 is TGTGCCTGTGACACTGGTACTGGGGAAAAGACTACGTACACCGATAAACTCATCTTT. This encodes CACDTGTGEKTTYTDKLIF.

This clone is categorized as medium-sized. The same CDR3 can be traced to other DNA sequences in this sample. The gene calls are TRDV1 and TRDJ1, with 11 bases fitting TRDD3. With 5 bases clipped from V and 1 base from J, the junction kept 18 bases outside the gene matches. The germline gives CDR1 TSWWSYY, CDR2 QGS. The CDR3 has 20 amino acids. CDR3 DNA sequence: TGTGCTCTTGGGAGGGCCTTCCTAATCTCTGGGGGATACCTCACCGATAAACTCATCTTT. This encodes CALGRAFLISGGYLTDKLIF.

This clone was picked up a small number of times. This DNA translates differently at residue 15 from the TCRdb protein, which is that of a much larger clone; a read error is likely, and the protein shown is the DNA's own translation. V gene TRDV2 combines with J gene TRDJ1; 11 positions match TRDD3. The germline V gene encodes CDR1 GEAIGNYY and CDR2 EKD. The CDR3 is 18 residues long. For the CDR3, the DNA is TGTGCCTGTGACGCTCTGGGGGATACCCTAACGTACACCGATGAACTCATCTTT. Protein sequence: CACDALGDTLTYTDELIF.

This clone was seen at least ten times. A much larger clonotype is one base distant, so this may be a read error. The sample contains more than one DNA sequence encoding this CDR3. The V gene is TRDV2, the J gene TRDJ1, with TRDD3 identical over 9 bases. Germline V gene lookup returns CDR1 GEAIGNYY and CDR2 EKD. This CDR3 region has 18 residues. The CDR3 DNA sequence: TGTGCCTTTGACAGAGGGGGGGATACTCGATCTTACACCGATAAACTCATCTTT. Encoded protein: CAFDRGGDTRSYTDKLIF.

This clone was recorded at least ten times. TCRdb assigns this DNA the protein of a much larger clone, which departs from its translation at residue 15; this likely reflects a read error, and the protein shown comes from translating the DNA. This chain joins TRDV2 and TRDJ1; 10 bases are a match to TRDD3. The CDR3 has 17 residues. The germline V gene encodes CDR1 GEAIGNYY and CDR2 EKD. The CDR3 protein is CACDRLGDALYTDKHIF. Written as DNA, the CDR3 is TGTGCCTGTGACCGACTGGGGGATGCGCTGTACACCGATAAACACATCTTT.

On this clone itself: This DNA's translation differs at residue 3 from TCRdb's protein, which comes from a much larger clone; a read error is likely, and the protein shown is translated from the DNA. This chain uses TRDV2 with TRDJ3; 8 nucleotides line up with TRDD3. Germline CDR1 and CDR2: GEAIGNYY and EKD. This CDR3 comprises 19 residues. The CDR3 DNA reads TGTGCCAGTGACACCCTGGGGGACAAGAGCTCCTGGGACACCCGACAGATGTTTTTC. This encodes CASDTLGDKSSWDTRQMFF.

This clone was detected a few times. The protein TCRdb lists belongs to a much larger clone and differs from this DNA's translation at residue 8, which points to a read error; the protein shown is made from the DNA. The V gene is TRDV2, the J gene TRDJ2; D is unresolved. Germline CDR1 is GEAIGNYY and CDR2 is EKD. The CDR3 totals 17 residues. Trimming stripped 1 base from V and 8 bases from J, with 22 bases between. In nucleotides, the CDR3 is TGTGCCTGTGACACGCTCGGGTGGTCCCCCCAAAAGGCACAACTCTTCTTT. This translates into CACDTLGWSPQKAQLFF.

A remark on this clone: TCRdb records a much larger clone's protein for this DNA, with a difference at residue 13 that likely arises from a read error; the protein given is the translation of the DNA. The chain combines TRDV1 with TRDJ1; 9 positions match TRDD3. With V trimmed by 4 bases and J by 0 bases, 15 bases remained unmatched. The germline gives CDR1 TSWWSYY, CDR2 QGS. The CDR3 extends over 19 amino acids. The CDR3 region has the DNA TGTGCTCTTGGGGCCACCCGCCGAATGGGGGATATGCACACCGATAAACTCATCTTT. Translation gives CALGATRRMGDMHTDKLIF.

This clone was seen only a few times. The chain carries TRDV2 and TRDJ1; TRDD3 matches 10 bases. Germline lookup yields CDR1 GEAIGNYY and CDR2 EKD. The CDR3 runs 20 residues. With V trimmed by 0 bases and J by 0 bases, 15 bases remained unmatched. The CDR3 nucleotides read TGTGCCTGTGACACCAGTACTGGGGGATCATCCGCCCTGTACACCGATAAACTCATCTTT. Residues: CACDTSTGGSSALYTDKLIF.